This entry features one T cell receptor (beta chain) sequence. The antigen remains undetermined. The data are from a study of T cells expressing NK-cell markers. Study-level background: Sorted CD3+CD56+NKG2C+, CD3+CD56+NKG2C- and CD3+CD56-NKG2C+ T-cell subsets were beta-chain profiled. Whole-study results and caveats: In about six donors, dominant CD3+CD56+NKG2C+ clones formed roughly 1.0-7.0% of CD8+ cells. A handful of donors showed these clonotypes also leading the CD3+CD56-NKG2C+ fraction.

TCRdb re-called the 5' RACE reads; one entry per CDR3 protein, DNA not given. This specimen shows roughly 120,000 distinct CDR3 sequences; the ten leading clones hold about 18%. The CDR3 sequence is 16 residues long. Germline loops: CDR1 MNHEY, CDR2 SVGEGT. The chain joins TRBV6-2 or TRBV6-3 to TRBJ2-3; TCRdb gives TRBD1 as the D gene, but with no DNA this cannot be confirmed. This TCR was sampled from a woman between 18 and 69 years old in good health. Sequenced: blood T cells: a sorted CD56 or NKG2C T cell subset, CD4+ or CD8+ T cells, or bulk PBMC T cells (not recorded which). CDR3 sequence: CASRPLGPGSTDTQYF.